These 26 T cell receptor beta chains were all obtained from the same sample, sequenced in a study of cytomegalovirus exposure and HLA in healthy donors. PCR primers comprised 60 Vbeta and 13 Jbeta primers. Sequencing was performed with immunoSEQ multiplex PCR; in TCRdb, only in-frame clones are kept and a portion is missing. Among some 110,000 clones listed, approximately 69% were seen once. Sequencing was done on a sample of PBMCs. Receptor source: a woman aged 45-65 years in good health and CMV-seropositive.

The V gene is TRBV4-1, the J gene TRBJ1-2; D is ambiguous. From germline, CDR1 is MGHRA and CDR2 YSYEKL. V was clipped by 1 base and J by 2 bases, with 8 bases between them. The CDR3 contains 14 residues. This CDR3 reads CASSQASRNYGYTF. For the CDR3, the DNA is TGCGCCAGCAGCCAAGCTAGCAGAAACTATGGCTACACCTTC.

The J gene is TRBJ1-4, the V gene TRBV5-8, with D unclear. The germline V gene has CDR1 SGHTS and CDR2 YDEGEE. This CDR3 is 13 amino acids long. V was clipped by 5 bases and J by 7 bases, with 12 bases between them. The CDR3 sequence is CASRQLEGEKLFF. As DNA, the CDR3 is TGTGCCAGCAGGCAATTGGAGGGTGAAAAACTGTTTTTT. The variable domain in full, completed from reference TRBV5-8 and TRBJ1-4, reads EAGVTQSPTHLIKTRGQQATLRCSPISGHTSVYWYQQALGLGLQFLLWYDEGEERNRGNFPPRFSGRQFPNYSSELNVNALELEDSALYLCASRQLEGEKLFFGSGTQLSVL.

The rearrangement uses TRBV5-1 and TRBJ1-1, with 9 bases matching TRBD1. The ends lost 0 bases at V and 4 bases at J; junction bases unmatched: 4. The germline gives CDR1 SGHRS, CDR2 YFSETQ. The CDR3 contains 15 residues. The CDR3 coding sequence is TGCGCCAGCAGCTTGGAGACAGGGGGTTTCACTGAAGCTTTCTTT. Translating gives CASSLETGGFTEAFF. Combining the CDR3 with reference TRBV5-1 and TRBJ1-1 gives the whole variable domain KAGVTQTPRYLIKTRGQQVTLSCSPISGHRSVSWYQQTPGQGLQFLFEYFSETQRNKGNFPGRFSGRQFSNSRSEMNVSTLELGDSALYLCASSLETGGFTEAFFGQGTRLTVV.

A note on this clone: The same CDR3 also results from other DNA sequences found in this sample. CDR3 region: CASSFRGYTEAFF. The CDR3 region has the DNA TGTGCCAGCAGTTTCAGGGGATACACTGAAGCTTTCTTT. The chain carries TRBV25-1 and TRBJ1-1; D perhaps matches TRBD1 (6 bases). The V gene lost 5 bases and the J gene lost 3 bases, with 10 bases spanning the gap. Germline assignment: CDR1 MGHDK and CDR2 SYGVNS. The CDR3 is 13 amino acids.

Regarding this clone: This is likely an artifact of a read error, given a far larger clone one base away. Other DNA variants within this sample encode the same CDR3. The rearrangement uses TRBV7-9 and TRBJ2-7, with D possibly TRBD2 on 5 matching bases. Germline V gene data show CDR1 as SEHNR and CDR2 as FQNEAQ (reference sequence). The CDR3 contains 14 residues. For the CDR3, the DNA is TGTGCTAGCAGCCCCCCCTCCGGGGACTACGAGCAGTACTTC. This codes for CASSPPSGDYEQYF.

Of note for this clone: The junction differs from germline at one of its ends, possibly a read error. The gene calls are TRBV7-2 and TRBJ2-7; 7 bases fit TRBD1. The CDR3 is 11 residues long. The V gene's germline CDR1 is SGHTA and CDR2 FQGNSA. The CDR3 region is CASSLMGQTHF. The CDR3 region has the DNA TGTGCCAGCAGCTTAATGGGACAGACTCACTTC. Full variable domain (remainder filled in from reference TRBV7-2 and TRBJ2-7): GAGVSQSPSNKVTEKGKDVELRCDPISGHTALYWYRQSLGQGLEFLIYFQGNSAPDKSGLPSDRFSAERTGGSVSTLTIQRTQQEDSAVYLCASSLMGQTHFGPGTRLTVT.

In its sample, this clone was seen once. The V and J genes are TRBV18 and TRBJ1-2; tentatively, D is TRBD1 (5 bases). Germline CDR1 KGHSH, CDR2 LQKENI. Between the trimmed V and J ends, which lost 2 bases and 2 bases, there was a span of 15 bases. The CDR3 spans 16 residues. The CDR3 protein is CASSPTLRAENYGYTF. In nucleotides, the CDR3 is TGTGCCAGCTCACCAACCCTCAGGGCAGAAAACTATGGCTACACCTTC.

The CDR3 DNA reads TGTGCCACTAGCGGGAGGATCAATGAGCAGTTCTTC. This sequence encodes CATSGRINEQFF. The chain recombines TRBV19 with TRBJ2-1; 11 positions match TRBD2. V dropped 10 bases and J dropped 6; count of bases not matched to a gene: 2. This CDR3 contains 12 residues. Germline V gene data show CDR1 as LNHDA and CDR2 as SQIVND (reference sequence).

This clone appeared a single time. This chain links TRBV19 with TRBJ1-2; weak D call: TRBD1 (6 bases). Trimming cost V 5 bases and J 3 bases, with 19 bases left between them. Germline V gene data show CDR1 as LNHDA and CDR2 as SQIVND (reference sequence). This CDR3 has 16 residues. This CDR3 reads CASSSEQGNGHYGYTF. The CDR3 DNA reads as TGTGCCAGTAGTTCGGAGCAGGGGAACGGGCACTATGGCTACACCTTC.

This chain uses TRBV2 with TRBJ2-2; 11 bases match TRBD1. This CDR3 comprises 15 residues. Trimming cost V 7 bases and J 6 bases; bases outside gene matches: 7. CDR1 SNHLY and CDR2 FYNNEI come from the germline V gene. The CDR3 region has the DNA TGTGCCAGCATTACGGACAGGGGGCTGGCCGGGGAGCTGTTTTTT. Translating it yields CASITDRGLAGELFF.

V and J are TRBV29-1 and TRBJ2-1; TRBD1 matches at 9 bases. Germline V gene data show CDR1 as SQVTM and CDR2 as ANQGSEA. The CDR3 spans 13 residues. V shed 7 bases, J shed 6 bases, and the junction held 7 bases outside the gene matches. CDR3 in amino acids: CSAEMTGGNEQFF. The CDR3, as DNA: TGCAGCGCAGAAATGACAGGGGGCAATGAGCAGTTCTTC.

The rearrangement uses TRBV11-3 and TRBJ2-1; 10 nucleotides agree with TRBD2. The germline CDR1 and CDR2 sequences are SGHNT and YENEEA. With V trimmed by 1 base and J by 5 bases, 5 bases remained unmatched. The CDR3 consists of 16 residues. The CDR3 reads CASSLGPGLANNEQFF. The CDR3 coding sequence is TGTGCCAGCAGCTTAGGCCCGGGACTAGCGAACAATGAGCAGTTCTTC.

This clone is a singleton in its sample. CDR3: CASSPRAGQTTDTQYF. DNA of the CDR3: TGTGCCAGCAGCCCTAGGGCGGGACAGACCACAGATACGCAGTATTTT. The chain carries TRBV7-8 and TRBJ2-3; possibly TRBD1 for D (7 bases). V was shortened by 5 bases and J by 2 bases, with 17 bases between the two germline ends. There are 16 residues in the CDR3. The V gene's germline CDR1 is SGHVS and CDR2 FQNEAQ.

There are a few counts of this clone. Here the CDR3 DNA reads TGTGCCAGCAGCTTCGGACAGGGTAACACTGAAGCTTTCTTT. This translates into CASSFGQGNTEAFF. The V gene is TRBV9, the J gene TRBJ1-1, with TRBD1 matching 8 bases. The germline V gene has CDR1 SGDLS and CDR2 YYNGEE. The CDR3 is 14 amino acids. V lost 4 bases to trimming and J lost 2 bases; unmatched junction nucleotides: 4.

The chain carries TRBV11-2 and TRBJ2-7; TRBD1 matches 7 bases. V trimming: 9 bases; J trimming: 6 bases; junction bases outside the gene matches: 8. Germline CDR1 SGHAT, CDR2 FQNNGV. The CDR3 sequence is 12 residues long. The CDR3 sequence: CASGARGREQYF. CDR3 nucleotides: TGTGCCAGTGGGGCGAGGGGGCGCGAGCAGTACTTC.

This chain's CDR3 is CASSPSRQGIGGYTF. For the CDR3, the DNA is TGTGCCAGTAGTCCCTCCCGCCAGGGAATAGGTGGCTACACCTTC. V and J are TRBV19 and TRBJ1-2; the D gene is possibly TRBD1 (5 bases). Germline V lookup: CDR1 LNHDA, CDR2 SQIVND (reference sequence). The CDR3 contains 15 residues. V shed 5 bases and J shed 7 bases, with 20 bases lying between them.

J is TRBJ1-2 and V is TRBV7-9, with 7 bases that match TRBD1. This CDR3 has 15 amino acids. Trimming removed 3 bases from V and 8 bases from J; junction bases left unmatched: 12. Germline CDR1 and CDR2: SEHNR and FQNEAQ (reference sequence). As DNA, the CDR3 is TGTGCCAGCAGCTTGGCACCATTAGGGACAGACGGCTACACCTTC. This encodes CASSLAPLGTDGYTF.

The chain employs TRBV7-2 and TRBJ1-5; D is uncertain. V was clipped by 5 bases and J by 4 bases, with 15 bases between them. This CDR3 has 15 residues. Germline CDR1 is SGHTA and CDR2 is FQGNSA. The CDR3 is CASSRLWAQNQPQHF. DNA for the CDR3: TGTGCCAGCAGCCGCTTGTGGGCGCAGAATCAGCCCCAGCATTTT. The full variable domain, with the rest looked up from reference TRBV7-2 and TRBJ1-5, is GAGVSQSPSNKVTEKGKDVELRCDPISGHTALYWYRQSLGQGLEFLIYFQGNSAPDKSGLPSDRFSAERTGGSVSTLTIQRTQQEDSAVYLCASSRLWAQNQPQHFGDGTRLSIL.

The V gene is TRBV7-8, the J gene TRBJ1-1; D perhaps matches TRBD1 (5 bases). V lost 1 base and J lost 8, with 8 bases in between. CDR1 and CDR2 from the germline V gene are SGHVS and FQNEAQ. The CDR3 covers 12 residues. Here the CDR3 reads CASSLDRGEAFF. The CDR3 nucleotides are TGTGCCAGCAGCTTAGATCGGGGGGAAGCTTTCTTT.

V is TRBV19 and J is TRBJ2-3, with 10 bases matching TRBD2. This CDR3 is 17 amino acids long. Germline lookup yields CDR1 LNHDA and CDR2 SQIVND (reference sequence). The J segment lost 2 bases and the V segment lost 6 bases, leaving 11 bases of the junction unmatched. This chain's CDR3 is CASSLGWLAGATDTQYF. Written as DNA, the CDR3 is TGTGCCAGTAGCCTGGGGTGGCTAGCGGGAGCCACAGATACGCAGTATTTT.

The CDR3 protein is CASSLALRYEQYF. The CDR3 bases are TGTGCCAGCAGCTTAGCTCTTCGCTACGAGCAGTACTTC. The V gene is TRBV7-9, the J gene TRBJ2-7; D not certain. CDR3 length: 13 amino acids. Germline loops: CDR1 SEHNR, CDR2 FQNEAQ (reference sequence). V lost 0 bases to trimming and J lost 3 bases, with 6 bases between them.

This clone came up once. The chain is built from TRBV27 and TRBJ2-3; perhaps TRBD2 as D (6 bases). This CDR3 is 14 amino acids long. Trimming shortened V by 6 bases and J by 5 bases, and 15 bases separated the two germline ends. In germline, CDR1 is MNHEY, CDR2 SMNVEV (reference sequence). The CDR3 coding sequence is TGTGCCAGCAGAAGCGCGGGGCCGGTAGATACGCAGTATTTT. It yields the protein CASRSAGPVDTQYF.

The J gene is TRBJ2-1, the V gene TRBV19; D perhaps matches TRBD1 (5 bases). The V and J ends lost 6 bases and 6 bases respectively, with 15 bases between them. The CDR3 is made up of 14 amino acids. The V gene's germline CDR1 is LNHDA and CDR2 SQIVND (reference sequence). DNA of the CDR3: TGTGCCAGTAGGGTCCAGGGTTGGGGCAATGAGCAGTTCTTC. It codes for CASRVQGWGNEQFF.

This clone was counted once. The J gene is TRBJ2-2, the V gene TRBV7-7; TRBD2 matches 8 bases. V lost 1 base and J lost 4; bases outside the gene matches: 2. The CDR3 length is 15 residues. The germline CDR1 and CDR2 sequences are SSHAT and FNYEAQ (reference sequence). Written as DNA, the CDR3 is TGTGCCAGCAGCTTAGTCGCGGGGGGCACCGGGGAGCTGTTTTTT. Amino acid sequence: CASSLVAGGTGELFF.

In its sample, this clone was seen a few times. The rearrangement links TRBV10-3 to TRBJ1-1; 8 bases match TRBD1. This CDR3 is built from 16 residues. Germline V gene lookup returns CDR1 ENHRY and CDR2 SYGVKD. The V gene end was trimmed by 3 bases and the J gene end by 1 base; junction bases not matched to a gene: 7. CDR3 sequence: CAISEKQGGRNTEAFF. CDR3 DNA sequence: TGTGCCATCAGTGAAAAACAGGGGGGGCGGAACACTGAAGCTTTCTTT.

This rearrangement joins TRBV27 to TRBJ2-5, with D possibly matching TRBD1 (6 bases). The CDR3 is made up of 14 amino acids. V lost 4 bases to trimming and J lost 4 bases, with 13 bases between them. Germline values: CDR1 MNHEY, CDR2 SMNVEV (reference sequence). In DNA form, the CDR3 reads TGTGCCAGCAGTTACCAGGGGTTGGGAGAGACCCAGTACTTC. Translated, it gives CASSYQGLGETQYF.